Following are 21 T cell receptor beta chains from one sample sequenced in a study of regulatory T cells in long-lasting Graves disease. Researchers made TCR beta libraries by using iRepertoire HTBI primers and running Arm-PCR on CDR3 regions. TCRdb re-derived calls from the multiplex PCR reads in MiXCR, one entry per CDR3 protein. The sample lists around 460,000 distinct CDR3 sequences, roughly 22% seen once, with approximately 14% in the top ten. Time point described: persistent/refractory GD, antithyroid drugs over 5 years with positive TRAb. Making the TCR library involved RNA that had been extracted from PBMCs. This sample comprised peripheral blood mononuclear cells (PBMCs), obtained when the disease was refractory, from a patient treated with antithyroid drugs. These TCRs come from a female donor with Graves disease.

This chain connects TRBV19 to TRBJ1-1; D may be TRBD1 (6 bases). CDR3 length: 13 residues. The V and J ends lost 8 bases and 4 bases respectively, with 14 bases between them. Per germline, CDR1 LNHDA and CDR2 SQIVND (reference sequence). This CDR3 reads CASHIQGSTEAFF. In DNA form, the CDR3 reads TGTGCCAGTCATATACAGGGATCCACTGAAGCTTTCTTT.

The genes are TRBV29-1 and TRBJ2-6; unclear D gene. Germline V gene lookup returns CDR1 SQVTM and CDR2 ANQGSEA. This CDR3 spans 11 amino acids. V was trimmed by 7 bases and J by 6 bases, leaving 7 bases between them. CDR3 sequence: CSGEVANVLTF. CDR3 bases: TGCAGCGGTGAGGTGGCCAACGTCCTGACTTTC.

This clonotype has more than one count but fewer than ten. The gene calls are TRBV18 and TRBJ2-7; the D is unclear. CDR3 size: 15 residues. CDR1 KGHSH and CDR2 LQKENI come from the germline V gene. V was shortened by 3 bases and J by 7 bases, with 19 bases between the two germline ends. Here the CDR3 reads CASSPPGPLSEEQYF. In DNA, the CDR3 is TGTGCCAGCTCACCCCCCGGGCCTCTCAGTGAGGAGCAGTACTTC.

This clonotype appeared a single time. The chain carries TRBV5-1 and TRBJ2-7, with no clear D. V gave up 4 bases and J gave up 4 bases, with 15 bases separating them. CDR1 and CDR2 from the germline V gene are SGHRS and YFSETQ. This CDR3 has 14 residues. In DNA form, the CDR3 reads TGCGCCAGCAGCAAGGAAGGGTCCTGGTACGAGCAGTACTTC. Amino acid sequence: CASSKEGSWYEQYF.

This clonotype was observed many times. This chain connects TRBV15 to TRBJ2-2, with D unclear. The CDR3 length is 15 residues. Trimming cost V 0 bases and J 5 bases, with 10 bases left between them. Germline assignment: CDR1 LNHNV and CDR2 YYDKDF (reference sequence). In nucleotides, the CDR3 is TGTGCCACCAGCAGAGATCGGGTGGTTACCGGGGAGCTGTTTTTT. Amino acid sequence: CATSRDRVVTGELFF.

This clonotype was recorded many times. The chain has TRBV9 and TRBJ1-1, with a tentative D call TRBD1 (5 bases). Germline CDR1 and CDR2: SGDLS and YYNGEE. CDR3 length: 14 residues. The germline V and J ends were trimmed by 3 bases and 6 bases, with 15 bases remaining between them. The DNA for the CDR3 is TGTGCCAGCAGCGCCCCCGGGGCCGTCCCTGAAGCTTTCTTT. Translation: CASSAPGAVPEAFF.

The chain couples TRBV5-1 to TRBJ1-5; D is perhaps TRBD1 (5 bases). Trimming took off 5 bases at V and 5 bases at J, with 17 bases between the two ends. CDR1 and CDR2 (germline): SGHRS, YFSETQ. This CDR3 spans 15 amino acids. The CDR3 sequence is CASSPGGGRDQPQHF. CDR3 DNA: TGCGCCAGCAGTCCCGGTGGGGGGAGGGATCAGCCCCAGCATTTT.

The chain carries TRBV20-1 and TRBJ2-2, with a tentative D call TRBD2 (5 bases). The CDR3 is 14 amino acids. Germline CDR1 DFQATT, CDR2 SNEGSKA (reference sequence). V dropped 1 base and J dropped 1 base, with 7 bases sitting between them. This CDR3 is CSARGELNTGELFF. CDR3 DNA: TGCAGTGCTAGAGGGGAGCTGAACACCGGGGAGCTGTTTTTT.

This clonotype was detected ten times or more. The chain recombines TRBV6-2 or TRBV6-3 with TRBJ1-6; no clear D gene. The CDR3 spans 14 residues. Trimming removed 5 bases at V and 9 bases at J, with 14 bases between. The germline V gene has CDR1 MNHEY and CDR2 SVGEGT. CDR3 in amino acids: CASSGRDGVSPLHF. The CDR3 nucleotides read TGTGCCAGCAGTGGAAGGGATGGTGTTTCACCCCTCCACTTT.

This clonotype was recorded many times. V is TRBV12-3 or TRBV12-4 and J is TRBJ1-1; TRBD1 might be the D (6 bases). CDR3 length: 13 residues. Trimming removed 3 bases at V and 6 bases at J, with 11 bases between. The CDR3 here is CASSFGGRAEAFF. Written as DNA, the CDR3 is TGTGCCAGCAGTTTCGGGGGCAGGGCTGAAGCTTTCTTT.

In its sample, this clonotype was seen many times. The rearrangement links TRBV6-5 to TRBJ1-6; perhaps TRBD1 as D (5 bases). V lost 2 bases and J lost 5, with 7 bases in between. The CDR3 contains 14 residues. CDR1 MNHEY and CDR2 SVGAGI come from the germline V gene. CDR3 amino acids: CASSYTGDNSPLHF. The CDR3 nucleotides read TGTGCCAGCAGTTACACAGGAGATAATTCACCCCTCCACTTT.

The sample holds many counts of this clonotype. This chain connects TRBV28 to TRBJ1-2, with a possible D match to TRBD1 (5 bases). The CDR3 sequence is 11 residues long. V lost 7 bases and J 5 bases, leaving 8 bases between the germline ends. Per germline, CDR1 MDHEN and CDR2 SYDVKM. The CDR3 spells CASKGSYGYTF. CDR3 nucleotides: TGTGCCAGCAAGGGGTCATATGGCTACACCTTC.

This clonotype came up a few times. The chain recombines TRBV2 with TRBJ1-4; unclear D gene. Trimming took off 6 bases at V and 2 bases at J, with 7 bases between the two ends. The CDR3 loop spans 13 amino acids. Per germline, CDR1 SNHLY and CDR2 FYNNEI. This CDR3 reads CASRRLTNEKLFF. For the CDR3, the DNA is TGTGCCAGCAGACGTCTCACTAATGAAAAACTGTTTTTT.

The chain recombines TRBV7-2 with TRBJ1-4; D call uncertain. Between the trimmed V and J ends, which lost 4 bases and 3 bases, there was a span of 6 bases. This CDR3 is 13 amino acids long. CDR1 is SGHTA, CDR2 FQGNSA, per germline. The CDR3 DNA reads as TGTGCCAGCAGCTCCCCCCCTAATGAAAAACTGTTTTTT. This gives the protein CASSSPPNEKLFF.

This clonotype has ten or more counts. This sequence joins TRBV28 and TRBJ1-6; 10 nucleotides match TRBD1. The CDR3 consists of 15 residues. V gave up 6 bases and J gave up 8 bases; unmatched junction bases: 7. In germline, CDR1 is MDHEN, CDR2 SYDVKM. The CDR3 sequence is CASSSPGTGDSPLHF. CDR3 nucleotides: TGTGCCAGCAGCTCACCAGGGACAGGGGATTCACCCCTCCACTTT.

This clonotype was observed at least ten times. The chain couples TRBV7-2 to TRBJ2-2; 7 bases fit TRBD1. This CDR3 comprises 15 residues. Germline lookup yields CDR1 SGHTA and CDR2 FQGNSA. V shed 5 bases, J shed 3 bases, and the junction held 6 bases outside the gene matches. CDR3 residues: CASSPRQGHTGELFF. CDR3 DNA sequence: TGTGCCAGCAGCCCCCGACAGGGTCACACCGGGGAGCTGTTTTTT.

Remarks on this clonotype: A much larger clone lies one base from this, so it may be a read error. The chain carries TRBV6-2 or TRBV6-3 and TRBJ1-1, with D maybe TRBD1 (5 bases). Germline V gene sequence: CDR1 MNHEY, CDR2 SVGEGT. The CDR3 loop spans 13 amino acids. In DNA form, the CDR3 reads TGTGCCAGCATTACGGGTTGGGGCACTGAAGCTTTATTT. As protein: CASITGWGTEALF.

This clonotype was seen a few times. The gene calls are TRBV3-1 and TRBJ1-2; D gene unclear. The CDR3 covers 12 residues. Per germline, CDR1 LGHDT and CDR2 YNNKEL (reference sequence). Between the trimmed V and J ends, which lost 1 base and 4 bases, there was a span of 4 bases. The CDR3 nucleotides are TGTGCCAGCAGCCAAGTGTCCTATGGCTACACCTTC. This codes for CASSQVSYGYTF.

This clonotype was counted at least ten times. This sequence joins TRBV28 and TRBJ1-2; 7 bases align to TRBD1. With V trimmed by 4 bases and J by 7 bases, 9 bases remained unmatched. The CDR3 runs 14 residues. Per the germline V gene, CDR1 is MDHEN and CDR2 is SYDVKM. The CDR3: CASSSYRDSAGYTF. The DNA of the CDR3 is TGTGCCAGCAGTTCATACCGGGACAGTGCTGGCTACACCTTC.

The chain employs TRBV20-1 and TRBJ1-5; D remains unclear. This CDR3 has 13 amino acids. V lost 0 bases, J lost 3 bases, and 6 bases lay in between. CDR1 is DFQATT and CDR2 is SNEGSKA in the germline V gene (reference sequence). The CDR3 spells CSAREQYNQPQHF. In nucleotides, the CDR3 is TGCAGTGCTAGAGAACAGTACAATCAGCCCCAGCATTTT.

This clonotype was detected ten times or more. Written as DNA, the CDR3 is TGTGCCAGCAGGGACGCGGGGGACACTGAAGCTTTCTTT. Its translation: CASRDAGDTEAFF. The chain combines TRBV28 with TRBJ1-1, with D tentatively TRBD1 (5 bases). Germline V CDR1 and CDR2: MDHEN, SYDVKM. V lost 6 bases, J lost 3 bases, and 11 bases lay in between. The CDR3 is 13 residues long.